This is a list of T cell receptor beta chains from one sample in a study of shared clonotypes between healthy human individuals. The repertoire was sequenced with immunoSEQ multiplex PCR; TCRdb's copy has only in-frame clones and lacks some. In the table there are around 2,000,000 clones, 85% to 95% of which are singletons. The sample comprised naive CD8+ T cells from PBMCs. The receptors come from a man aged 18 to 35 in good health. Some clones in this sample may be carry-over from other donors' samples. CDR3s include the opening cysteine and the closing phenylalanine or tryptophan. Fields, in order: D gene, clone size, V gene, J gene, CDR3 protein, CDR3 DNA. The D gene is left open where the match is weak. Size tells how often a clone was seen (once, few, many) or the class of an expanded clone, and some rows leave it out.

NA	NA	TRBV28	TRBJ2-1	CASTPRGGSFNEQFF	TGTGCCAGCACCCCCAGGGGCGGGAGTTTCAATGAGCAGTTCTTC
TRBD1	NA	TRBV6-1	TRBJ2-7	CASSEGGQSKYEQYF	TGTGCCAGCAGTGAAGGGGGACAGAGTAAGTACGAGCAGTACTTC
NA	NA	TRBV6-4	TRBJ1-1	CASSDTDTEAFF	TGTGCCAGCAGTGACACGGACACTGAAGCTTTCTTT
NA	NA	TRBV5-1	TRBJ2-2	CASTWGQTLGTGELFF	TGCGCCAGCACCTGGGGCCAAACCCTTGGCACCGGGGAGCTGTTTTTT
TRBD2	once	TRBV28	TRBJ2-2	CASRPGTGLASTGELFF	TGTGCCAGCAGACCCGGGACCGGACTAGCGAGCACCGGGGAGCTGTTTTTT
NA	NA	TRBV30	TRBJ2-6	CAWSLGSGANVLTF	TGTGCCTGGAGTTTGGGTTCTGGGGCCAACGTCCTGACTTTC
NA	NA	TRBV27	TRBJ2-7	CASSLSSFVYEQYF	TGTGCCAGCAGTTTAAGCAGCTTTGTATACGAGCAGTACTTC
TRBD2	NA	TRBV6-5	TRBJ2-5	CASSWTSVIETQYF	TGTGCCAGCAGTTGGACTAGCGTGATAGAGACCCAGTACTTC
NA	NA	TRBV6-1	TRBJ2-7	CASTIINGGAYEQYF	TGTGCCAGCACTATTATTAACGGTGGGGCTTACGAGCAGTACTTC
TRBD1	NA	TRBV6-1	TRBJ1-5	CASSLRGRVNQPQHF	TGTGCCAGCAGTCTCAGGGGGCGCGTCAATCAGCCCCAGCATTTT
TRBD1	NA	TRBV23-1	TRBJ2-6	CASSQTGGSSGANVLTF	TGCGCCAGCAGCCAGACAGGGGGTAGCTCTGGGGCCAACGTCCTGACTTTC
NA	once	TRBV6-6	TRBJ1-2	CASSHQGNDYGYTF	TGTGCCAGCAGTCACCAGGGTAATGACTATGGCTACACCTTC
TRBD1	NA	TRBV10-3	TRBJ2-7	CAISESRDRVGHPKTYEQYF	TGTGCCATCAGTGAGTCCCGGGACAGGGTTGGGCATCCGAAAACCTACGAGCAGTACTTC
TRBD2	NA	TRBV27	TRBJ2-1	CASTPAGGEQFF	TGTGCCAGCACTCCAGCGGGGGGTGAGCAGTTCTTC
NA	NA	TRBV14	TRBJ2-7	CASSQGPSGRYEQYF	TGTGCCAGCAGCCAAGGGCCGTCGGGTCGCTACGAGCAGTACTTC